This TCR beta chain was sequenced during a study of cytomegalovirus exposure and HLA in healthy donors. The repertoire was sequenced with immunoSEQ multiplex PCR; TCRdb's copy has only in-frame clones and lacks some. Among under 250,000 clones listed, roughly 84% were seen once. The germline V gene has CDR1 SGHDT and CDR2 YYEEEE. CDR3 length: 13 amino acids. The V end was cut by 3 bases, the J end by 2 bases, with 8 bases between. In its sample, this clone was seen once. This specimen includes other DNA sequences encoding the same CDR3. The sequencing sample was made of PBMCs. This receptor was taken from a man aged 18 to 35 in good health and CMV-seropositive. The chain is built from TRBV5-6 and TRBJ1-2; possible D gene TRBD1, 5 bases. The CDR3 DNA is TGTGCCAGCAGCTCGCAGGGAAACTATGGCTACACCTTC. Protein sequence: CASSSQGNYGYTF.